A selection of T cell receptor beta chains follows, all from one sample in a study of response to subunit inactivated influenza vaccine. TCRdb re-called the RT-PCR reads through MiXCR, storing one row per CDR3 protein. The profile shows a few hundred thousand distinct CDR3 sequences, more than 7% of them singletons. Source: PBMCs from blood, taken less than 30 months after vaccination. These receptors were taken from a man aged 50-75 years who received an inactivated influenza vaccine. Both conserved end residues are part of each CDR3. Some rows mark clone size as missing; the rest say once, few, many or name a class of expanded clone.

>TRBJ2-7|TRBV3-1|NA
CASSQGGGGGRPYEQYF
>TRBJ1-1|TRBV7-2|NA
CASRLRGQGAFTEAFF
>TRBJ2-3|TRBV3-1|few
CASSSNPGDTQYF
>TRBJ2-6|TRBV3-1|few
CASSQRGGSSGANVLTF
>TRBJ2-5|TRBV7-7|many
CASSLAAGRTQYF
>TRBJ2-7|TRBV7-9|NA
CASLATGEYEQYF
>TRBJ2-7|TRBV7-9|few
CASSAIGSYEQYF
>TRBJ1-3|TRBV7-9|many
CASSTSSGTGGNTIYF
>TRBJ1-2|TRBV28|NA
CASSFYVTAREPQEYGYTF
>TRBJ2-7|TRBV5-1|many
CASSLDGTGNYEQYF
>TRBJ2-1|TRBV12-3/TRBV12-4|few
CASTTGGLVYNEQFF
>TRBJ2-1|TRBV11-2|many
CASRGLAGRYNEQFF
>TRBJ2-7|TRBV7-6|many
CASSLDAQGLSYEQYF
>TRBJ1-5|TRBV20-1|NA
CSALGQGVNQPQHF
>TRBJ1-1|TRBV11-3|few
CASSPGQHPKVAFF
>TRBJ2-1|TRBV27|few
CASRGQVDSYNEQFF
>TRBJ2-2|TRBV20-1|NA
CSAARGLAPGELFF
>TRBJ1-4|TRBV5-1|few
CASSLIPGTRNEKLFF
>TRBJ2-7|TRBV6-5|many
CASSYGTSGMRSYEQYF
>TRBJ2-3|TRBV15|many
CATSRDEADTQYF
>TRBJ2-1|TRBV6-1|few
CASSEIGQSYNEQFF
>TRBJ2-1|TRBV7-9|few
CASSLGRGPPHNEQFF
>TRBJ2-7|TRBV7-6|NA
CASSPLAGQFSYEQYF
>TRBJ1-1|TRBV7-6|few
CASSLVDSSNTEAFF
>TRBJ1-4|TRBV12-3/TRBV12-4|NA
CASRVDPVGELFF
>TRBJ1-2|TRBV27|many
CASSLAGQNNYGYTF
>TRBJ1-4|TRBV10-3|many
CAISDSGNEKLFF
>TRBJ2-2|TRBV29-1|few
CSVAPSSSSGELFF
>TRBJ1-3|TRBV20-1|NA
CSAKTVSSGNTIYF
>TRBJ2-5|TRBV20-1|many
CSARASGSFGETQYF
>TRBJ2-7|TRBV20-1|many
CSAPGLATYEQYF
>TRBJ1-1|TRBV4-2|few
CASSQAVRVRSTEAFF
>TRBJ2-3|TRBV20-1|many
CSALFGQLLGADTQYF
>TRBJ2-5|TRBV18|NA
CASSPPAFVGGPQETQYF
>TRBJ2-1|TRBV20-1|few
CSARSGQVADEQFF
>TRBJ2-1|TRBV7-9|NA
CASSLERRLAGDGEQFF